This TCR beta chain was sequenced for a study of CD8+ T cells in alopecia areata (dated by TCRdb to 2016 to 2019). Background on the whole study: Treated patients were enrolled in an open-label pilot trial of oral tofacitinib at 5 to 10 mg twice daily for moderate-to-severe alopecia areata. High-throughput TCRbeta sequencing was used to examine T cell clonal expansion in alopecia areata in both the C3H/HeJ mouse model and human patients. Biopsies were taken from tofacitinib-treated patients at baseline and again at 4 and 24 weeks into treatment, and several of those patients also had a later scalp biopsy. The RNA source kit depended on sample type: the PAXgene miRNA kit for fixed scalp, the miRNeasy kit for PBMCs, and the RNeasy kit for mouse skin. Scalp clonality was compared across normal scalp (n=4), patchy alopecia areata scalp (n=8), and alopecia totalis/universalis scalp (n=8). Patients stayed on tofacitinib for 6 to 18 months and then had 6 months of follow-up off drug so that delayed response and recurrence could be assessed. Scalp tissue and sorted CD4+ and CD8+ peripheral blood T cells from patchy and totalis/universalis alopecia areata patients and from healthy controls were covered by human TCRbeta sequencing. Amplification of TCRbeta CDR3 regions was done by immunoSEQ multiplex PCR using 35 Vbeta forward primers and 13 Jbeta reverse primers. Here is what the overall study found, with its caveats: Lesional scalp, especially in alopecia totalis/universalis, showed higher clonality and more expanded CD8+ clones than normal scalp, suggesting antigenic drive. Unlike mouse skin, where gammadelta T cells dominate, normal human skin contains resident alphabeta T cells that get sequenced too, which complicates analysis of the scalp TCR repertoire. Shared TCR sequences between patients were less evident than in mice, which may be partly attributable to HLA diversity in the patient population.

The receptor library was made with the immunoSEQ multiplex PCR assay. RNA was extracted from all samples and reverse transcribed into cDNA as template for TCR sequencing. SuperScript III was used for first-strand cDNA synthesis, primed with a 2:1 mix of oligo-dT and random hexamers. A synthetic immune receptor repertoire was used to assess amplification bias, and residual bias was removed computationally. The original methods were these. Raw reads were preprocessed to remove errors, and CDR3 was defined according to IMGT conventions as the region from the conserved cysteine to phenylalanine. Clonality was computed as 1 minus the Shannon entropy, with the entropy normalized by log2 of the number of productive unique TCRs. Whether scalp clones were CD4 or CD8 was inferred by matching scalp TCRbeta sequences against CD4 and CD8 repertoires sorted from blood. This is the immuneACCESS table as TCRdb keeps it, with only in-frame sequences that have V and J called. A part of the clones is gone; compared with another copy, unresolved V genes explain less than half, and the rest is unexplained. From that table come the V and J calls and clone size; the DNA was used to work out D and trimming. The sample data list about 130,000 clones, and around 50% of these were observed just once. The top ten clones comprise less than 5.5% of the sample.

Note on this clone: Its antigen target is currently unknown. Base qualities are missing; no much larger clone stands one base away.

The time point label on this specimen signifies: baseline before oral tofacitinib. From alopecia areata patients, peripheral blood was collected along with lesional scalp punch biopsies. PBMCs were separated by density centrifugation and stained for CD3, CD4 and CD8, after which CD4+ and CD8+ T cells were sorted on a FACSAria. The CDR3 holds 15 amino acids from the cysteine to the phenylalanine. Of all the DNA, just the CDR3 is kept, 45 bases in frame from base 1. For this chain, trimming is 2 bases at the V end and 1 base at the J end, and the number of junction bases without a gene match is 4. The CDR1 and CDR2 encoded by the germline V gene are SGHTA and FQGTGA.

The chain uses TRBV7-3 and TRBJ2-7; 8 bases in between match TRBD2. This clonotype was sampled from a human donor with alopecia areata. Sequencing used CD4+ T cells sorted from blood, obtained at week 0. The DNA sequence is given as TGTGCCAGCAGCTTATCTAGCGGGCTATCCTACGAGCAGTACTTC. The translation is CASSLSSGLSYEQYF.